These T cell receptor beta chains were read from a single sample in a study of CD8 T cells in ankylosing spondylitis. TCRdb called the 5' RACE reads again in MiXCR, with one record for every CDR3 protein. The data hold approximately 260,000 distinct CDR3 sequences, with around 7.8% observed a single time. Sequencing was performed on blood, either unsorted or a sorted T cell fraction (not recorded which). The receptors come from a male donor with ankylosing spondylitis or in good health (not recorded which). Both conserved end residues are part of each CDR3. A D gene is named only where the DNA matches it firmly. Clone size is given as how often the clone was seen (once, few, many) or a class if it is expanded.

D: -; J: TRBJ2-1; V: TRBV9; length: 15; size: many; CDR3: CASSVLDVRGGEQFF; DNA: TGTGCCAGCAGCGTCCTTGATGTGAGAGGGGGAGAGCAGTTCTTC
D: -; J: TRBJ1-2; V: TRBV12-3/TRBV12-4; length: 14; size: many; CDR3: CASSSARGNYGYTF; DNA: TGTGCCAGCAGTTCGGCCAGGGGCAACTATGGCTACACCTTC
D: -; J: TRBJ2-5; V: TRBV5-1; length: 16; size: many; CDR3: CASSLGSGSFGETQYF; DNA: TGCGCCAGCAGCTTAGGGTCAGGGTCATTCGGAGAGACCCAGTACTTC
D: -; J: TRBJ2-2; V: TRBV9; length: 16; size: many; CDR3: CASSPRRADGTGELFF; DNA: TGTGCCAGCAGCCCCCGAAGGGCGGATGGGACCGGGGAGCTGTTTTTT
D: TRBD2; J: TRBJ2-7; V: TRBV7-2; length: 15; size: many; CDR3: CASSLGGSGSYEQYF; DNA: TGTGCCAGCAGCTTAGGGGGTAGCGGGAGCTACGAGCAGTACTTC
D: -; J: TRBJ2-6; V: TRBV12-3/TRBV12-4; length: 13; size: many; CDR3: CASSQSGANVLTF; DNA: TGTGCCAGCAGTCAATCTGGGGCCAACGTCCTGACTTTC
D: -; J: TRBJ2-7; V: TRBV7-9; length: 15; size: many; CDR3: CASSLGRESSYEQYF; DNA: TGTGCCAGCAGCTTAGGTCGCGAGTCTTCCTACGAGCAGTACTTC
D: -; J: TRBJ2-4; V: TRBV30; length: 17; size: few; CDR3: CACTGTGLLLAKNIQYF; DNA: TGTGCCTGTACAGGGACGGGACTACTCTTAGCCAAAAACATTCAGTACTTC
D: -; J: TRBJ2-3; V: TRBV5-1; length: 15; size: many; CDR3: CASSLSQGRTDTQYF; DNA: TGCGCCAGCAGCTTGAGCCAGGGACGCACAGATACGCAGTATTTT
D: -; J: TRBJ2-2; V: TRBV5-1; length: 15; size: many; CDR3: CASSFTTTNTGELFF; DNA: TGCGCCAGCAGCTTTACAACTACGAACACCGGGGAGCTGTTTTTT